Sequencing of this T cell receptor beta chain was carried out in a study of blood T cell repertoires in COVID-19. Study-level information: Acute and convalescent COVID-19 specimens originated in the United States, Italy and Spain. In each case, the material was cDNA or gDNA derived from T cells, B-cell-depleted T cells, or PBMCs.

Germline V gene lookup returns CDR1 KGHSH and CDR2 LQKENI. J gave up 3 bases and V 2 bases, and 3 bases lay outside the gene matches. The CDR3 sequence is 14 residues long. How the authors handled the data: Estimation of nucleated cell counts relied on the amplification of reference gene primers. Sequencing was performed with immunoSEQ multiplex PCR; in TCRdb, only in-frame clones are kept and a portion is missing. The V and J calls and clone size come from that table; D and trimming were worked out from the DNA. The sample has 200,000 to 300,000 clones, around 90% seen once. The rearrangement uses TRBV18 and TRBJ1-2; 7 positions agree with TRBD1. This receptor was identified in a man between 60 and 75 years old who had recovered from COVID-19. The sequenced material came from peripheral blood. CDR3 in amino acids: CASSPDRADYGYTF. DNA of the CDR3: TGTGCCAGCTCACCAGACAGGGCGGACTATGGCTACACCTTC.